Listed below are T cell receptor beta chains from one sample, sequenced in a study of blood T cell repertoires in COVID-19. Profiled with immunoSEQ multiplex PCR; TCRdb holds only in-frame clones, not every one. The repertoire holds some 75,000 clones, with around nine tenths as singletons. Sequenced input: peripheral blood. The receptor set was obtained from a man in his 70s with active or convalescent COVID-19. The CDR3 runs from the conserved cysteine through the conserved F or W. A D gene is named only where the DNA matches it firmly. Size values are once, few and many counts, or a class for expanded clones, and some rows have none.

j_call v_call d_call clone_size cdr3_nt cdr3_aa
TRBJ2-1 TRBV19 TRBD2 . TGTGCCAGTAGTATAGGGCTGGGACTAGCGAGGGGGAATGAGCAGTTCTTC CASSIGLGLARGNEQFF
TRBJ2-2 TRBV19 . . TGTGCCAGTAGTGCAGGACAGTTTTACACCGGGGAGCTGTTTTTT CASSAGQFYTGELFF
TRBJ2-1 TRBV2 . . TGTGCCAGCAGTGAGGAGGGGGCGAATGAGCAGTTCTTC CASSEEGANEQFF
TRBJ1-3 TRBV15 . . TGTGCCACCAAGACAGGCTCTGGAAACACCATATATTTT CATKTGSGNTIYF
TRBJ2-3 TRBV19 . once TGTGCCAGTAGTGCCCAGTTAAATACGCAGTATTTT CASSAQLNTQYF
TRBJ2-1 TRBV3-1/TRBV3-2 TRBD2 . TGTGCCAGCAGCCAACGAGGACTAGCGGTAAATGAGCAGTTCTTC CASSQRGLAVNEQFF
TRBJ2-1 TRBV5-1 TRBD2 . TGCGCCAGCAGCCCAACTAGCGGGGGTGGTGAGCAGTTCTTC CASSPTSGGGEQFF
TRBJ1-3 TRBV6-5 . . TGTGCCAGCACACCAGGGTTCCTCTCTGGAAACACCATATATTTT CASTPGFLSGNTIYF
TRBJ1-1 TRBV5-8 . . TGTGCCAGCAGCCCGGGACTCCGCAACACTGAAGCTTTCTTT CASSPGLRNTEAFF
TRBJ2-1 TRBV6-5 TRBD2 . TGTGCCAGCGGGGGGGATTACAATGAGCAGTTCTTC CASGGDYNEQFF